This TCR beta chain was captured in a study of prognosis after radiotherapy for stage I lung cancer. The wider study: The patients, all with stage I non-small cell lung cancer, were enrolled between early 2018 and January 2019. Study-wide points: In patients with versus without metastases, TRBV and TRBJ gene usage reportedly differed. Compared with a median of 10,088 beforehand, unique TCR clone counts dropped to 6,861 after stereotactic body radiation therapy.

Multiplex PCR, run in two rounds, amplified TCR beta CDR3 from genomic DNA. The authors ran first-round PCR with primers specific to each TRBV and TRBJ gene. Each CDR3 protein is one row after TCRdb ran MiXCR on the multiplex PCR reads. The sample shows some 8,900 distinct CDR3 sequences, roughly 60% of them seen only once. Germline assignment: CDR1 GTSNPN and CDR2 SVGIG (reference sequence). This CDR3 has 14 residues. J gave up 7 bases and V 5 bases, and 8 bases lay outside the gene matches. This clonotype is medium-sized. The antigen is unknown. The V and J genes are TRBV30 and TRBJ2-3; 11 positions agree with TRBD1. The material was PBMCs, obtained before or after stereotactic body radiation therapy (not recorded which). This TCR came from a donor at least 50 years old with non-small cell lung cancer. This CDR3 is CAWRDRGIRHTQYF. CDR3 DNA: TGTGCCTGGCGGGACAGGGGGATCCGCCATACGCAGTATTTT.